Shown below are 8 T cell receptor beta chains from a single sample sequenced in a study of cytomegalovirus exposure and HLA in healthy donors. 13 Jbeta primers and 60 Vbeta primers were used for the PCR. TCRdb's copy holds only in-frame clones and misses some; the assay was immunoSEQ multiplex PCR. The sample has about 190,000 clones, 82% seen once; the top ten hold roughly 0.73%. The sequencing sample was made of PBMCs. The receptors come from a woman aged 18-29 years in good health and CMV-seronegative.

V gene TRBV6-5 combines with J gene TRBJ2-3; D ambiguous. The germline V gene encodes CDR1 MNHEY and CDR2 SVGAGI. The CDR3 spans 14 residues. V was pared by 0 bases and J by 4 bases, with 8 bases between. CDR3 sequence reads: CASSYSINSDTQYF. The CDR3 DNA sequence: TGTGCCAGCAGTTACTCTATCAACTCAGATACGCAGTATTTT.

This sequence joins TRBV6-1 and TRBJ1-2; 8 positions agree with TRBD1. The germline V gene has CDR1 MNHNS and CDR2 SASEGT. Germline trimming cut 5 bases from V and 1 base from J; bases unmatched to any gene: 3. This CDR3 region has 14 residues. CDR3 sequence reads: CASSFDRGNYGYTF. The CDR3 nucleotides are TGTGCCAGCAGTTTTGACAGGGGTAACTATGGCTACACCTTC.

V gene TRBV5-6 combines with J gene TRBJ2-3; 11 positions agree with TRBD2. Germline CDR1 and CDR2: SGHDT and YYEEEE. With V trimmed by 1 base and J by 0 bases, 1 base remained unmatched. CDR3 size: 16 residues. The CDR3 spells CASSLRLAGSTDTQYF. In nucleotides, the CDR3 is TGTGCCAGCAGCTTGCGACTAGCGGGGAGCACAGATACGCAGTATTTT.

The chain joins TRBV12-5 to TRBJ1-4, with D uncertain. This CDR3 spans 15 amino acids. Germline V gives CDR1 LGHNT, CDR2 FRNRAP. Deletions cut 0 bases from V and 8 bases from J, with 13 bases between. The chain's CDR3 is CASGLVGILGEKLFF. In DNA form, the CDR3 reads TGTGCTAGTGGTTTGGTGGGCATCTTGGGCGAAAAACTGTTTTTT.

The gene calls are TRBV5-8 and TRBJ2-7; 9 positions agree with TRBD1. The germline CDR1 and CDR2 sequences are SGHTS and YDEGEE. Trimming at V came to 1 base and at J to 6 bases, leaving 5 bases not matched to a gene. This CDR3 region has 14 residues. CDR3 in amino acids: CASSLQQGAIEQYF. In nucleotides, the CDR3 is TGTGCCAGCAGCTTGCAACAGGGGGCCATCGAGCAGTACTTC.

The CDR3 bases are TGCGCCAGCAGCCAAGATCTCGCTACGCGATTCGAGCAGTACTTC. This sequence encodes CASSQDLATRFEQYF. This rearrangement joins TRBV4-1 to TRBJ2-7, with D unclear. Trimming removed 0 bases at V and 6 bases at J, with 15 bases between. Per germline, CDR1 MGHRA and CDR2 YSYEKL. There are 15 residues in the CDR3.

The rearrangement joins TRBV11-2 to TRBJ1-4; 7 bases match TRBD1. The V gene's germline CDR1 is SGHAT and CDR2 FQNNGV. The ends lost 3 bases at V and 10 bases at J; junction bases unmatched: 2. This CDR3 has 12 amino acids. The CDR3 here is CASSLGDRKLFF. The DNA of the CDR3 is TGTGCCAGCAGCTTGGGGGACAGAAAACTGTTTTTT.

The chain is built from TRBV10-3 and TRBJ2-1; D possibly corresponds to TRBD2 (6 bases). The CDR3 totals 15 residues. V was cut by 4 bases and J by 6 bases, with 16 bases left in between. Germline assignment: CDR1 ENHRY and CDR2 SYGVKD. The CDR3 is CAISGSGLGFNEQFF. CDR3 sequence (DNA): TGTGCCATCAGTGGAAGCGGGCTCGGATTCAATGAGCAGTTCTTC.